Presented here are 23 T cell receptor beta chains from one specimen sequenced in a study of blood T cell repertoires in COVID-19 (dated by TCRdb to the early 2020s). Libraries came from the immunoSEQ multiplex PCR assay. The table comes from immuneACCESS by way of TCRdb, which keeps in-frame sequences with V and J called. Part of the clones is missing from these tables; in studies checked, under half for an unresolved V gene and the rest for unknown reasons. This sample is represented by about 320,000 clones; around 85% of them were singletons. Of the sample, 7.2% is held by the ten largest clones. The specimen was peripheral blood. The receptors here all came from a human donor in a cohort sampled during active COVID-19.

This chain links TRBV11-3 with TRBJ2-1; 8 positions agree with TRBD2. Losses at the gene ends were 4 bases for V and 5 bases for J; bases not matched to a gene: 7. The CDR3 has 15 amino acids. Germline V CDR1 and CDR2: SGHNT, YENEEA. The chain's CDR3 is CASSSGGKRHNEQFF. CDR3 bases: TGTGCCAGCAGCTCGGGGGGGAAGAGACACAATGAGCAGTTCTTC.

The chain combines TRBV18 with TRBJ2-5, with D tentatively TRBD2 (6 bases). The V end lost 1 base, the J end lost 5 bases, and 11 bases lay between the germline ends. This CDR3 spans 14 amino acids. Germline values: CDR1 KGHSH, CDR2 LQKENI. This CDR3 is CASSPLPGGETQYF. CDR3 DNA sequence: TGTGCCAGCTCACCACTTCCCGGGGGTGAGACCCAGTACTTC.

The chain carries TRBV7-9 and TRBJ2-1; 8 bases map to TRBD1. The CDR3 has 16 amino acids. Trimming cost V 5 bases and J 8 bases; bases outside gene matches: 14. The germline V gene has CDR1 SEHNR and CDR2 FQNEAQ (reference sequence). The CDR3 loop is CASSRARAGGYDEQFF. CDR3 coding DNA: TGTGCCAGCAGCCGAGCTCGGGCAGGGGGCTATGATGAGCAGTTCTTC. Full variable domain (rest looked up from reference TRBV7-9 and TRBJ2-1): DTGVSQNPRHKITKRGQNVTFRCDPISEHNRLYWYRQTLGQGPEFLTYFQNEAQLEKSRLLSDRFSAERPKGSFSTLEIQRTEQGDSAMYLCASSRARAGGYDEQFFGPGTRLTVL.

The rearrangement uses TRBV3-1 (or the pseudogene TRBV3-2) and TRBJ1-3, with D unclear. The CDR3 length is 15 residues. The germline V and J ends were trimmed by 0 bases and 3 bases, with 9 bases remaining between them. From germline, CDR1 is LGHDT and CDR2 YNNKEL (reference sequence). In DNA, the CDR3 is TGTGCCAGCAGCCAAGATTCGGGGTTTGGAAACACCATATATTTT. Its translation is CASSQDSGFGNTIYF.

The J gene is TRBJ1-1, the V gene TRBV12-3 or TRBV12-4; D ambiguous. This CDR3 spans 10 amino acids. V lost 7 bases to trimming and J lost 4 bases, with 4 bases between them. The CDR3 coding sequence is TGTGCCAGCACCCTCACTGAAGCTTTCTTT. This codes for CASTLTEAFF.

The J gene is TRBJ2-1, the V gene TRBV5-1; 9 bases agree with TRBD1. The germline V gene has CDR1 SGHRS and CDR2 YFSETQ. This CDR3 comprises 15 residues. Trimming took 5 bases from V and 6 from J; bases not matched to a gene: 9. Here the CDR3 DNA reads TGCGCCAGCAGTAGCACACAGGGGGCTATCAATGAGCAGTTCTTC. Its translation is CASSSTQGAINEQFF.

V and J are TRBV27 and TRBJ1-1, with 9 bases lining up with TRBD1. Trimming at V came to 6 bases and at J to 6 bases, leaving 8 bases not matched to a gene. Germline loops: CDR1 MNHEY, CDR2 SMNVEV (reference sequence). The CDR3 sequence is 14 residues long. CDR3 protein: CASRPYRGLSEAFF. The CDR3 nucleotides read TGTGCCAGCAGGCCGTACAGGGGGCTCTCTGAAGCTTTCTTT.

This clone was observed once. The V gene is TRBV29-1, the J gene TRBJ2-1, with TRBD2 matching 7 bases. Germline CDR1 SQVTM, CDR2 ANQGSEA. The CDR3 is 13 amino acids. CDR3 region: CSIREGSENEQFF. In DNA form, the CDR3 reads TGCAGTATTAGGGAGGGTTCTGAAAATGAGCAGTTCTTC.

The V call is TRBV2, the J call TRBJ2-3; D perhaps matches TRBD2 (5 bases). CDR3 length: 12 residues. Trimming shortened V by 8 bases and J by 4 bases, and 10 bases separated the two germline ends. The V gene's germline CDR1 is SNHLY and CDR2 FYNNEI. DNA for the CDR3: TGTGCCAGCCGGGGTGTGTCAGATACGCAGTATTTT. It translates to CASRGVSDTQYF.

The chain recombines TRBV5-1 with TRBJ2-7, with D unresolved. Trimming removed 0 bases at V and 11 bases at J, with 21 bases between. CDR1 is SGHRS, CDR2 YFSETQ, per germline. The CDR3 length is 15 residues. Here the CDR3 DNA reads TGCGCCAGCAGCTTGGGCCAACAAGGAGCGCACCCGGAGTACTTC. It codes for CASSLGQQGAHPEYF.

A word on this clone: This CDR3 is also generated by other DNA sequences in the sample. The CDR3 loop is CASSIPEETQYF. Written as DNA, the CDR3 is TGTGCCAGTAGTATTCCCGAAGAGACCCAGTACTTC. The chain uses TRBV19 and TRBJ2-5; D remains ambiguous. Looked up from germline, CDR1 is LNHDA and CDR2 is SQIVND (reference sequence). The germline V and J ends were trimmed by 3 bases and 3 bases, with 5 bases remaining between them. This CDR3 is built from 12 residues.

J is TRBJ2-3 and V is TRBV7-9; tentatively, D is TRBD2 (5 bases). This CDR3 comprises 14 residues. Germline CDR1 SEHNR, CDR2 FQNEAQ (reference sequence). The V and J ends lost 0 bases and 3 bases respectively, with 7 bases between them. CDR3 residues: CASSLAGETDTQYF. In DNA form, the CDR3 reads TGTGCCAGCAGCTTAGCCGGGGAAACAGATACGCAGTATTTT. Full variable domain (outside the CDR3, taken from reference TRBV7-9 and TRBJ2-3): DTGVSQNPRHKITKRGQNVTFRCDPISEHNRLYWYRQTLGQGPEFLTYFQNEAQLEKSRLLSDRFSAERPKGSFSTLEIQRTEQGDSAMYLCASSLAGETDTQYFGPGTRLTVL.

This chain uses TRBV6-5 with TRBJ2-7, with a weak D call TRBD2 (5 bases). Trimming pared 10 bases from V and 6 bases from J, leaving 25 bases between. The CDR3 is made up of 15 amino acids. Germline-derived CDR1 and CDR2 are MNHEY and SVGAGI. This CDR3 reads CATRVLSLRPSEQYF. CDR3 nucleotide sequence: TGTGCCACGCGGGTGCTTTCTCTTAGGCCCTCCGAGCAGTACTTC.

The V gene is TRBV5-1, the J gene TRBJ2-7; 7 nucleotides match TRBD1. In germline, CDR1 is SGHRS, CDR2 YFSETQ. J gave up 5 bases and V 1 base, and 9 bases lay outside the gene matches. CDR3 length equals 15 residues. CDR3 sequence (DNA): TGCGCCAGCAGCTTGCGAGGGGGCGAATTTCACGAGCAGTACTTC. Translating it yields CASSLRGGEFHEQYF.

The V call is TRBV30, the J call TRBJ1-1; D is undetermined. Trimming took off 0 bases at V and 1 base at J, with 9 bases between the two ends. Germline V gene sequence: CDR1 GTSNPN, CDR2 SVGIG (reference sequence). The CDR3 is made up of 14 amino acids. The CDR3 loop reads CAWSVLERNTEAFF. CDR3 DNA: TGTGCCTGGAGTGTACTTGAGCGGAACACTGAAGCTTTCTTT. The full variable domain, in which reference TRBV30 and TRBJ1-1 provide the parts outside the CDR3, is SQTIHQWPATLVQPVGSPLSLECTVEGTSNPNLYWYRQAAGRGLQLLFYSVGIGQISSEVPQNLSASRPQDRQFILSSKKLLLSDSGFYLCAWSVLERNTEAFFGQGTRLTVV.

The V gene is TRBV9, the J gene TRBJ2-1; TRBD2 matches at 10 bases. Germline-derived CDR1 and CDR2 are SGDLS and YYNGEE. The CDR3 has 15 amino acids. The ends lost 1 base at V and 6 bases at J; junction bases unmatched: 4. CDR3 sequence (DNA): TGTGCCAGCAGCGTATGGGCTAGCGGGGGCAATGAGCAGTTCTTC. This gives the protein CASSVWASGGNEQFF.

The CDR3 sequence: CASSLKPTGLVNTGELFF. CDR3 DNA sequence: TGCGCCAGCAGCCTCAAACCTACAGGGTTAGTGAACACCGGGGAGCTGTTTTTT. The V call is TRBV5-1, the J call TRBJ2-2; TRBD1 might be the D (6 bases). The CDR3 sequence is 18 residues long. Germline V gene data show CDR1 as SGHRS and CDR2 as YFSETQ. Trimming stripped 4 bases from V and 1 base from J, with 20 bases between.

This chain links TRBV2 with TRBJ1-2; no reliable D call. There are 14 residues in the CDR3. Germline V gene data show CDR1 as SNHLY and CDR2 as FYNNEI. Deletions cut 6 bases from V and 0 bases from J, with 11 bases between. The CDR3 reads CASREDGANYGYTF. The CDR3, as DNA: TGTGCCAGCAGGGAGGACGGAGCTAACTATGGCTACACCTTC.

Written as DNA, the CDR3 is TGTGCCTGGAGAGGCCTCGCGGGGACTCACAATGAGCAGTTCTTC. Translation gives CAWRGLAGTHNEQFF. The chain joins TRBV30 to TRBJ2-1; D is possibly TRBD2 (6 bases). Trimming left V 3 bases short and J 5 bases short, with 17 bases between. The CDR3 is made up of 15 amino acids. Germline-derived CDR1 and CDR2 are GTSNPN and SVGIG (reference sequence).

The table lists this clone with a few counts. V is TRBV7-3 and J is TRBJ1-5; D perhaps matches TRBD1 (5 bases). The CDR3 extends over 13 amino acids. The V and J ends lost 5 bases and 1 base respectively, with 6 bases between them. Germline CDR1 and CDR2: SGHTA and FQGTGA. The chain's CDR3 is CASSPGSNQPQHF. For the CDR3, the DNA is TGTGCCAGCAGCCCAGGGAGCAATCAGCCCCAGCATTTT.

The chain carries TRBV19 and TRBJ1-4, with D tentatively TRBD1 (6 bases). The V gene lost 3 bases and the J gene lost 4 bases, with 15 bases spanning the gap. CDR1 and CDR2 from the germline V gene are LNHDA and SQIVND (reference sequence). This CDR3 is 16 amino acids long. The CDR3 region is CASSMSRGWNNEKLFF. The CDR3 region has the DNA TGTGCCAGTAGTATGTCCAGGGGCTGGAATAATGAAAAACTGTTTTTT.

V gene TRBV5-1 combines with J gene TRBJ1-2; D unclear. The ends were cut back, 6 bases at V and 1 base at J, with 19 bases in the middle. Germline lookup yields CDR1 SGHRS and CDR2 YFSETQ. This CDR3 has 16 amino acids. CDR3 nucleotides: TGCGCCAGCAACCGCGGTTTTTCGGGAGATAACTATGGCTACACCTTC. Translated, it gives CASNRGFSGDNYGYTF.

This rearrangement joins TRBV14 to TRBJ2-2; D may be TRBD1 (5 bases). The germline V gene has CDR1 SGHDN and CDR2 FVKESK. The CDR3 is made up of 15 amino acids. The V and J ends lost 0 bases and 6 bases respectively, with 11 bases between them. The CDR3, as DNA: TGTGCCAGCAGCCAAGATTCAGGGCGGTCCGGGGAGCTGTTTTTT. This gives the protein CASSQDSGRSGELFF.